The next 32 T cell receptor beta chains were all read from a single sample in a study of blood T cell repertoires in COVID-19. The repertoire was sequenced with immunoSEQ multiplex PCR; TCRdb's copy has only in-frame clones and lacks some. Of about 73,000 clones in the sample, roughly 80% were seen once. The source material was peripheral blood. The receptors shown here come from a woman aged 60-75 years with acute or convalescent COVID-19.

This chain joins TRBV6-1 and TRBJ1-1; no reliable D call. Germline V gene sequence: CDR1 MNHNS, CDR2 SASEGT. V lost 3 bases and J 1 base, leaving 6 bases between the germline ends. CDR3 size: 13 residues. CDR3 loop: CASSDGWNTEAFF. CDR3 bases: TGTGCCAGCAGTGACGGGTGGAACACTGAAGCTTTCTTT.

This chain joins TRBV19 and TRBJ1-2, with D maybe TRBD1 (6 bases). V lost 5 bases and J 2 bases, leaving 15 bases between the germline ends. Germline CDR1 is LNHDA and CDR2 is SQIVND (reference sequence). The CDR3 spans 15 residues. CDR3 bases: TGTGCCAGTAGTCTCCCCGGACAGCTGAACTATGGCTACACCTTC. Translated: CASSLPGQLNYGYTF. Variable domain in full (rest from reference TRBV19 and TRBJ1-2): DGGITQSPKYLFRKEGQNVTLSCEQNLNHDAMYWYRQDPGQGLRLIYYSQIVNDFQKGDIAEGYSVSREKKESFPLTVTSAQKNPTAFYLCASSLPGQLNYGYTFGSGTRLTVV.

The chain has TRBV29-1 and TRBJ1-1, with D perhaps matching TRBD1 (6 bases). Per germline, CDR1 SQVTM and CDR2 ANQGSEA. V was clipped by 7 bases and J by 4 bases, with 16 bases between them. The CDR3 totals 13 residues. The CDR3, as DNA: TGCAGCGCCTGGACAGCTGTGGCCACTGAAGCTTTCTTT. It yields the protein CSAWTAVATEAFF.

The chain couples TRBV19 to TRBJ1-1, with TRBD1 matching over 10 bases. The CDR3 is 14 residues long. In germline, CDR1 is LNHDA, CDR2 SQIVND (reference sequence). Unmatched junction bases numbered 5, after V lost 6 bases and J lost 4 bases. The CDR3: CASSFDRGPTEAFF. The CDR3 DNA is TGTGCCAGTAGCTTTGACAGGGGGCCCACTGAAGCTTTCTTT.

The gene calls are TRBV19 and TRBJ1-5; a weak D match, TRBD1 (5 bases). Trimming removed 8 bases at V and 2 bases at J, with 19 bases between. The CDR3 has 16 amino acids. Germline V gene data show CDR1 as LNHDA and CDR2 as SQIVND (reference sequence). The CDR3 nucleotides are TGTGCCAGTCAGGGTAGGGTAACCCTCGGCAATCAGCCCCAGCATTTT. Its protein is CASQGRVTLGNQPQHF.

J is TRBJ2-3 and V is TRBV5-1; 13 bases agree with TRBD2. CDR1 and CDR2 from the germline V gene are SGHRS and YFSETQ. Losses at the gene ends were 3 bases for V and 4 bases for J; bases not matched to a gene: 5. CDR3 length equals 16 residues. CDR3: CASSSRTSGGADTQYF. The CDR3 region has the DNA TGCGCCAGCAGCTCCCGGACTAGCGGGGGAGCAGATACGCAGTATTTT.

The genes are TRBV23-1 and TRBJ2-7; a possible D gene is TRBD1 (5 bases). TRBV23-1 is classed as an ORF, of uncertain function. This CDR3 spans 17 amino acids. Deletions cut 0 bases from V and 3 bases from J, with 18 bases between. Here the CDR3 reads CASSQSWGNWKIYEQYF. The CDR3 bases are TGCGCCAGCAGTCAATCGTGGGGCAACTGGAAGATCTACGAGCAGTACTTC.

A single count supports this clone. The chain carries TRBV12-3 or TRBV12-4 and TRBJ1-1, with 8 nucleotides matching TRBD1. V shed 6 bases and J 9 bases; nucleotides not matched to a gene: 9. This CDR3 is built from 13 residues. The CDR3 DNA sequence: TGTGCCAGCAGGGCGACAGGGGCAGATAAAGCTTTCTTT. It yields the protein CASRATGADKAFF.

This chain connects TRBV5-1 to TRBJ1-4, with D hard to call. The CDR3 sequence is 14 residues long. The V end was cut by 2 bases, the J end by 3 bases, with 8 bases between. Germline-derived CDR1 and CDR2 are SGHRS and YFSETQ. The DNA of the CDR3 is TGCGCCAGCAGCTTCAGTGCCCCTAATGAAAAACTGTTTTTT. This codes for CASSFSAPNEKLFF. Full variable domain (remainder filled in from reference TRBV5-1 and TRBJ1-4): KAGVTQTPRYLIKTRGQQVTLSCSPISGHRSVSWYQQTPGQGLQFLFEYFSETQRNKGNFPGRFSGRQFSNSRSEMNVSTLELGDSALYLCASSFSAPNEKLFFGSGTQLSVL.

V usage is TRBV19 and J usage is TRBJ2-4; 7 bases are shared with TRBD1. The germline gives CDR1 LNHDA, CDR2 SQIVND (reference sequence). The CDR3 has 15 amino acids. The junction had 8 bases not matched to a gene; V was cut back by 4 bases and J by 5 bases. The CDR3 loop is CASSTRQGVQNIQYF. The CDR3 coding sequence is TGTGCCAGTAGTACCCGACAGGGTGTCCAAAACATTCAGTACTTC.

The chain has TRBV5-6 and TRBJ2-2; a weak D match, TRBD2 (7 bases). The length of the CDR3 is 15 residues. V lost 2 bases, J lost 3 bases, and 11 bases lay in between. From germline, CDR1 is SGHDT and CDR2 YYEEEE. CDR3: CASSFGGGDTGELFF. The CDR3 DNA reads TGTGCCAGCAGCTTTGGAGGGGGGGACACCGGGGAGCTGTTTTTT.

The rearrangement uses TRBV4-2 and TRBJ1-3; D is perhaps TRBD1 (5 bases). CDR3 size: 17 residues. Germline V gene data show CDR1 as LGHNA and CDR2 as YNFKEQ. Trimming took off 3 bases at V and 0 bases at J, with 15 bases between the two ends. The chain's CDR3 is CASSQAPQGISGNTIYF. In DNA, the CDR3 is TGTGCCAGCAGCCAGGCCCCTCAGGGAATCTCTGGAAACACCATATATTTT.

The V and J genes are TRBV10-3 and TRBJ2-7; D is unclear. The CDR3 totals 12 residues. Germline V gene data show CDR1 as ENHRY and CDR2 as SYGVKD. Trimming left V 3 bases short and J 6 bases short, with 9 bases between. This chain's CDR3 is CAISEELREQYF. The CDR3 region has the DNA TGTGCCATCAGTGAAGAGTTACGCGAGCAGTACTTC.

The chain links TRBV2 to TRBJ1-1, with TRBD1 as a possible D gene (6 bases). CDR3 length: 13 amino acids. Germline CDR1 is SNHLY and CDR2 is FYNNEI. Deletions cut 11 bases from V and 1 base from J, with 14 bases between. For the CDR3, the DNA is TGTGCCGGGGGGGGCTTTGAGAACACTGAAGCTTTCTTT. This translates into CAGGGFENTEAFF.

This clone came up a few times. V gene TRBV5-1 combines with J gene TRBJ1-4; 8 nucleotides line up with TRBD1. The length of the CDR3 is 15 residues. Germline CDR1 reads SGHRS; CDR2 reads YFSETQ. Unmatched junction bases numbered 11, after V lost 5 bases and J lost 8 bases. The CDR3 region has the DNA TGCGCCAGCAGAGGTCTAGGACAGGGTGGCGAAAAACTGTTTTTT. Encoded protein: CASRGLGQGGEKLFF.

This chain joins TRBV7-3 and TRBJ1-1, with unresolved D. The germline gives CDR1 SGHTA, CDR2 FQGTGA. Trimming cost V 5 bases and J 3 bases, with 10 bases left between them. The CDR3 sequence is 13 residues long. This CDR3 reads CASSREVDTEAFF. CDR3 nucleotides: TGTGCCAGCAGCCGGGAGGTGGACACTGAAGCTTTCTTT.

This CDR3 is CASSIRGQEYYEQYF. DNA of the CDR3: TGTGCCAGTAGTATAAGGGGACAGGAATACTACGAGCAGTACTTC. This chain uses TRBV19 with TRBJ2-7; 8 bases are a match to TRBD1. Germline V lookup: CDR1 LNHDA, CDR2 SQIVND (reference sequence). V lost 2 bases to trimming and J lost 3 bases; unmatched junction nucleotides: 6. The CDR3 runs 15 residues.

V is TRBV6-5 and J is TRBJ2-5; 7 nucleotides line up with TRBD1. Germline V gene data show CDR1 as MNHEY and CDR2 as SVGAGI. The CDR3 loop spans 14 amino acids. Trimming removed 6 bases from V and 6 bases from J; junction bases left unmatched: 10. CDR3 sequence (DNA): TGTGCCAGCAGCGCGGACAGGACGATAAAGACCCAGTACTTC. Translation: CASSADRTIKTQYF.

This chain uses TRBV5-1 with TRBJ1-3, with 9 bases that match TRBD1. The CDR3 has 18 residues. Trimming removed 4 bases from V and 3 bases from J; junction bases left unmatched: 14. In germline, CDR1 is SGHRS, CDR2 YFSETQ. CDR3 coding DNA: TGCGCCAGCAGCCTGGATAACACCGGGACAGGGAGTGGAAACACCATATATTTT. Its translation is CASSLDNTGTGSGNTIYF.

This sequence joins TRBV5-6 and TRBJ1-5; weak D call: TRBD1 (5 bases). In germline, CDR1 is SGHDT, CDR2 YYEEEE. The CDR3 consists of 15 residues. Deletions cut 1 base from V and 0 bases from J, with 8 bases between. This CDR3 reads CASSLNQGSNQPQHF. CDR3 nucleotides: TGTGCCAGCAGCTTGAACCAGGGTAGCAATCAGCCCCAGCATTTT.

The chain links TRBV6-5 to TRBJ1-2, with D hard to call. The CDR3 is made up of 13 amino acids. Germline CDR1 reads MNHEY; CDR2 reads SVGAGI. V was pared by 2 bases and J by 2 bases, with 6 bases between. The CDR3 here is CASSYDGNYGYTF. The CDR3 DNA sequence: TGTGCCAGCAGTTACGACGGGAACTATGGCTACACCTTC.

The genes are TRBV6-5 and TRBJ2-6; D not certain. Germline loops: CDR1 MNHEY, CDR2 SVGAGI. V was shortened by 8 bases and J by 0 bases, with 8 bases between the two germline ends. This CDR3 region has 14 residues. This chain's CDR3 is CASQSHSGANVLTF. The CDR3 DNA sequence: TGTGCCAGCCAGTCCCACTCTGGGGCCAACGTCCTGACTTTC.

V gene TRBV5-1 combines with J gene TRBJ2-7; 7 bases are a match to TRBD2. Germline values: CDR1 SGHRS, CDR2 YFSETQ. The V gene end was trimmed by 6 bases and the J gene end by 1 base; junction bases not matched to a gene: 10. The CDR3 is made up of 15 amino acids. CDR3 region: CASKVGGFDSYEQYF. For the CDR3, the DNA is TGCGCCAGCAAGGTGGGGGGGTTCGATTCCTACGAGCAGTACTTC.

V gene TRBV6-1 combines with J gene TRBJ2-2, with 14 bases identical to TRBD2. The CDR3 length is 18 residues. Trimming took 4 bases from V and 1 from J; bases not matched to a gene: 5. CDR1 is MNHNS, CDR2 SASEGT, per germline. CDR3 DNA sequence: TGTGCCAGCAGTGTGAAGACTAGCGGGGGGGTGAACACCGGGGAGCTGTTTTTT. Residues: CASSVKTSGGVNTGELFF.

The chain joins TRBV21-1 to TRBJ1-1; the table's D call, TRBD1, has no DNA check behind it. TRBV21-1 constitutes a pseudogene. The CDR3 spans 16 residues. The CDR3 DNA reads as TGTGCCAGCAGCACTCGTCCCGGGACAGGGAACACTGAAGCTTTCTTT. As protein: CASSTRPGTGNTEAFF.

This clone was found a few times. This chain links TRBV7-8 with TRBJ1-1; TRBD1 agrees at 7 bases. The CDR3 sequence is 15 residues long. Trimming at V came to 5 bases and at J to 5 bases, leaving 11 bases not matched to a gene. CDR1 and CDR2 from the germline V gene are SGHVS and FQNEAQ. The CDR3 region is CASSPWAGGETEAFF. DNA for the CDR3: TGTGCCAGCAGCCCTTGGGCAGGGGGAGAGACTGAAGCTTTCTTT.

This chain connects TRBV18 to TRBJ2-3; a weak D match, TRBD2 (7 bases). The CDR3 loop spans 15 amino acids. Per the germline V gene, CDR1 is KGHSH and CDR2 is LQKENI. Trimming left V 0 bases short and J 6 bases short, with 13 bases between. The CDR3 region is CASSPPGGAKDTQYF. CDR3 sequence (DNA): TGTGCCAGCTCACCACCGGGGGGGGCTAAGGATACGCAGTATTTT.

Only one count was recorded for this clone. The chain uses TRBV6-5 and TRBJ1-2; D not certain. Germline loops: CDR1 MNHEY, CDR2 SVGAGI. The CDR3 consists of 13 residues. V was trimmed by 2 bases and J by 4 bases, leaving 8 bases between them. The chain's CDR3 is CASSYGRGYGYTF. Here the CDR3 DNA reads TGTGCCAGCAGTTACGGTCGCGGCTATGGCTACACCTTC.

This chain links TRBV7-3 with TRBJ2-5, with a tentative D call TRBD2 (7 bases). The ends were cut back, 3 bases at V and 2 bases at J, with 16 bases in the middle. The CDR3 length is 16 residues. Germline CDR1 is SGHTA and CDR2 is FQGTGA. For the CDR3, the DNA is TGTGCCAGCAGCTTTGGGGGGGCCGGAGGGCAAGAGACCCAGTACTTC. Its protein product is CASSFGGAGGQETQYF.

The chain links TRBV7-2 to TRBJ1-1; possible D gene TRBD1, 6 bases. The CDR3 totals 16 residues. Germline V gene sequence: CDR1 SGHTA, CDR2 FQGNSA. V was trimmed by 1 base and J by 7 bases, leaving 19 bases between them. The CDR3 sequence is CASSLVGGGSFIEAFF. Written as DNA, the CDR3 is TGTGCCAGCAGCTTAGTAGGTGGGGGCAGCTTTATTGAAGCTTTCTTT.

The chain carries TRBV3-1 (or the pseudogene TRBV3-2) and TRBJ2-1; no clear D gene. The CDR3 loop spans 14 amino acids. Looked up from germline, CDR1 is LGHDT and CDR2 is YNNKEL (reference sequence). The ends were cut back, 6 bases at V and 0 bases at J, with 9 bases in the middle. The CDR3 region is CASRRQSSYNEQFF. The CDR3 bases are TGTGCCAGCAGACGACAAAGCTCCTACAATGAGCAGTTCTTC.

V usage is TRBV5-1 and J usage is TRBJ2-7; 7 nucleotides match TRBD2. Losses at the gene ends were 4 bases for V and 0 bases for J; bases not matched to a gene: 4. The CDR3 totals 14 residues. Germline CDR1 and CDR2: SGHRS and YFSETQ. The CDR3 region has the DNA TGCGCCAGCAGCCCCGGGGGGAACTCCTACGAGCAGTACTTC. Amino acids: CASSPGGNSYEQYF.